This entry is about one T cell receptor beta chain. This record belongs to a study of human T cells and chemical hapten exposure. Study in general: Per-sample TCR yields varied mainly from small pooled library volume differences.

In germline, CDR1 is LNHDA, CDR2 SQIVND (reference sequence). The CDR3 has 17 residues. The V and J ends lost 6 bases and 2 bases, in that order; junction bases with no gene match: 13. One entry per CDR3 protein results from TCRdb running MiXCR on the 5' RACE reads. The sample has 150,000 or so distinct CDR3 sequences; around 4% are singletons. Unfractionated whole blood was the source of the extracted total RNA. The TCR comes from a female donor in good health. The rearrangement links TRBV19 to TRBJ1-5; 7 bases agree with TRBD1. CDR3 sequence (DNA): TGTGCCAGTAGAATGGGGGGACAGCGGGTACGCAATCAGCCCCAGCATTTT. It codes for CASRMGGQRVRNQPQHF.